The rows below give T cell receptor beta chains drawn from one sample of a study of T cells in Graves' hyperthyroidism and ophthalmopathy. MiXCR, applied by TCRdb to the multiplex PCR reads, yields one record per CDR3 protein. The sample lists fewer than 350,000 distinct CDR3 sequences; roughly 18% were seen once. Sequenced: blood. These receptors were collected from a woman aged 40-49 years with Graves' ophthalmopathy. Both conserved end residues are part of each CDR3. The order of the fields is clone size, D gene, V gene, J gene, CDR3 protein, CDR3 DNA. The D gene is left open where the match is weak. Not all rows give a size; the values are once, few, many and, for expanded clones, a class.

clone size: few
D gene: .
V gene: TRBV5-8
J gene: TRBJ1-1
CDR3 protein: CASSFAGDNTEAFF
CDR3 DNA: TGTGCCAGCAGCTTTGCCGGTGACAACACTGAAGCTTTCTTT

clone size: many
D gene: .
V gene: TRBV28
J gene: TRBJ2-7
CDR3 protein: CASSSRSSGEQYF
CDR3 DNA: TGTGCCAGCAGTTCGCGGTCGAGCGGCGAGCAGTACTTC

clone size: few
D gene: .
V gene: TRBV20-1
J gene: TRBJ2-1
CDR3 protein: CSAHPTGLHNEQFF
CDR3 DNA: TGCAGCGCCCATCCAACAGGACTTCACAATGAGCAGTTCTTC

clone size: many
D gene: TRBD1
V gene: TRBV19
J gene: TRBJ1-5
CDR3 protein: CASNSNRGAQPQHF
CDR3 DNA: TGTGCCAGTAACAGCAACAGGGGGGCTCAGCCCCAGCATTTT

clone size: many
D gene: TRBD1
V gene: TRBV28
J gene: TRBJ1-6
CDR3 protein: CASSVQGANSPLHF
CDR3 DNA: TGTGCCAGCAGCGTACAGGGGGCCAATTCACCCCTCCACTTT

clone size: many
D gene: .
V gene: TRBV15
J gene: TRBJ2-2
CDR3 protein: CATSRGRGGQNTGELFF
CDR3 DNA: TGTGCCACCAGCAGAGGCCGTGGGGGGCAGAACACCGGGGAGCTGTTTTTT

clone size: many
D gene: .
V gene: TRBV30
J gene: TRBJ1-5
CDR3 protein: CAWSRGSNQPQHF
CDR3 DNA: TGTGCCTGGAGTAGAGGTAGCAATCAGCCCCAGCATTTT

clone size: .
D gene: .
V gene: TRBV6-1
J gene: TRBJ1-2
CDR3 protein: CASSEDRRSNYGYTF
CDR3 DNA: TGTGCCAGCAGTGAAGACAGGCGATCTAACTATGGCTACACCTTC

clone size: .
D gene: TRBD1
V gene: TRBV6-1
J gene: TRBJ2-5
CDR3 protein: CASRLDRGRWETQYF
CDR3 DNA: TGTGCCAGCAGACTGGACAGGGGTCGGTGGGAGACCCAGTACTTC

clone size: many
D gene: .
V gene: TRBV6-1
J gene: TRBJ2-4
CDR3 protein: CASSEGLGEAKNIQYF
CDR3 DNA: TGTGCCAGCAGTGAAGGGTTAGGGGAGGCCAAAAACATTCAGTACTTC

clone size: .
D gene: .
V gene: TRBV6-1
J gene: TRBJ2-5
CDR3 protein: CASSDGILRGRETQYF
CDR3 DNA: TGTGCCAGCAGTGACGGAATTCTCAGGGGCCGGGAGACCCAGTACTTC

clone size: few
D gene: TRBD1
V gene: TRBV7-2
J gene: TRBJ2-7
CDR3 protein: CASTTDRGNYEQYF
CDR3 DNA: TGTGCCAGCACGACAGACAGGGGGAACTACGAGCAGTACTTC

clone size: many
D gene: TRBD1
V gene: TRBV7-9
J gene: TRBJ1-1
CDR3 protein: CASRVGQGMNTEAFF
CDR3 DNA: TGTGCCAGCAGGGTGGGACAGGGCATGAACACTGAAGCTTTCTTT

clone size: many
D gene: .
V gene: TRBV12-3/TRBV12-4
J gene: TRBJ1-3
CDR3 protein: CASIRTGYSGNTIYF
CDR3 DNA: TGTGCCAGCATTCGGACGGGCTACTCTGGAAACACCATATATTTT

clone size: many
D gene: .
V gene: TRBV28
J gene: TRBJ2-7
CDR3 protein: CASGGTIEQYF
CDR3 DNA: TGTGCCAGCGGCGGGACGATAGAGCAGTACTTC

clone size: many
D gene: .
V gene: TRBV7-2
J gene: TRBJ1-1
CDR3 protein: CASSLAALFPGTEAFF
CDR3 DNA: TGTGCCAGCAGCTTGGCAGCCCTCTTCCCTGGTACTGAAGCTTTCTTT

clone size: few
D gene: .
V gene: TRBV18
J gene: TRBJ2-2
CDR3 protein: CASSPPSKRNTGELFF
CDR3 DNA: TGTGCCAGCTCACCACCTTCAAAAAGGAACACCGGGGAGCTGTTTTTT

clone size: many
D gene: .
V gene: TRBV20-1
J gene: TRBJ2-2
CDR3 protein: CSAHRDNTGELFF
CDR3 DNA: TGCAGTGCTCACAGGGACAACACCGGGGAGCTGTTTTTT

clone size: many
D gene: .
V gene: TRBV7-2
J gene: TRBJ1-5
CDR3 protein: CASSKGSGAGQPQHF
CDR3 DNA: TGTGCCAGCAGCAAAGGGTCAGGGGCGGGCCAGCCCCAGCATTTT

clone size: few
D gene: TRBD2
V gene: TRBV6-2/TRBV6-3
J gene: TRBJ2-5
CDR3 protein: CASNQSGGRGETQYF
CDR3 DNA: TGTGCCAGCAACCAATCCGGGGGGAGAGGAGAGACCCAGTACTTC

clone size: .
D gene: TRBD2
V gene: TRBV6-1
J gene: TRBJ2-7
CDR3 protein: CASRESGRFYEQYF
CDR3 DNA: TGTGCCAGCCGAGAGAGCGGGAGGTTCTACGAGCAGTACTTC

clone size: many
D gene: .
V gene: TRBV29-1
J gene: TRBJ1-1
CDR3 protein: CSVDRAGEAFF
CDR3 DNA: TGCAGCGTTGACAGGGCCGGAGAAGCTTTCTTT